This record looks at one TCR beta chain sequence and its context. Looked up from germline, CDR1 is SGHVS and CDR2 is FNYEAQ. The CDR3 sequence is 13 residues long. V lost 5 bases, J lost 6 bases, and 4 bases stayed unmatched. The sample is drawn from a study of T cell changes during pregnancy in multiple sclerosis. The data were produced by immunoSEQ multiplex PCR, yet TCRdb's version contains in-frame clones alone and is incomplete. This repertoire shows 60,000 to 75,000 clones, roughly 91% found once; its top ten account for around 0.81%. This clonotype was obtained from a female donor with multiple sclerosis, enrolled in a pregnancy study. The gene calls are TRBV7-6 and TRBJ2-7, with TRBD1 matching 10 bases. Sequencing was performed on peripheral blood, taken before pregnancy. CDR3 nucleotides: TGTGCCAGCAGCCCGACAGGGGGCCGCGAGCAGTACTTC. It codes for CASSPTGGREQYF. The entire variable domain, with the rest obtained from reference TRBV7-6 and TRBJ2-7, is as follows: GAGVSQSPRYKVTKRGQDVALRCDPISGHVSLYWYRQALGQGPEFLTYFNYEAQQDKSGLPNDRFSAERPEGSISTLTIQRTEQRDSAMYRCASSPTGGREQYFGPGTRLTVT.